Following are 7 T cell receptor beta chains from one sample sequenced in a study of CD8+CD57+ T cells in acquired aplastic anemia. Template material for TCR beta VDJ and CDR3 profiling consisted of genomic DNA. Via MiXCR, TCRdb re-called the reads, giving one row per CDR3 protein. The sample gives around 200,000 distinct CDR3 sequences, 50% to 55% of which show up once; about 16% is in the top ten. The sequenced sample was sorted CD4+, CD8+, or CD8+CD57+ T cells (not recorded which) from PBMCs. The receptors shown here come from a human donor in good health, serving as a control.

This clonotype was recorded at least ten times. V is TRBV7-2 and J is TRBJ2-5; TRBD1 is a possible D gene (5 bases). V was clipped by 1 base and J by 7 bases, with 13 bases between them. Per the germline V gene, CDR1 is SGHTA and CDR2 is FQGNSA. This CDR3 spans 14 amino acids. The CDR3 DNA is TGTGCCAGCAGCTTAGGCAGGGAAGAAGGGACCCAGTACTTC. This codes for CASSLGREEGTQYF.

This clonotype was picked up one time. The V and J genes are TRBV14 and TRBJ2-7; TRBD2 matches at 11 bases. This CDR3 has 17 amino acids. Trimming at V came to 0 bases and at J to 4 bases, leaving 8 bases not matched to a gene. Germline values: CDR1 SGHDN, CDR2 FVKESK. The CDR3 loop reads CASSQETGTSGKYEQYF. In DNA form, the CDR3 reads TGTGCCAGCAGCCAAGAGACGGGGACTAGCGGAAAGTACGAGCAGTACTTC.

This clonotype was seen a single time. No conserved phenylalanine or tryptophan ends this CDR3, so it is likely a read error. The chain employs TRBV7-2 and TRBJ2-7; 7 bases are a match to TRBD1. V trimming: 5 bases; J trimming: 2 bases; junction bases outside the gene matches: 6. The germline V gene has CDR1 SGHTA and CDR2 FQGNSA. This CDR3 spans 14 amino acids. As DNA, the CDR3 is TGTGCCAGCAGCCGCCGGGACAGCCCCTACGAGCAGTACTCC. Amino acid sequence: CASSRRDSPYEQYS.

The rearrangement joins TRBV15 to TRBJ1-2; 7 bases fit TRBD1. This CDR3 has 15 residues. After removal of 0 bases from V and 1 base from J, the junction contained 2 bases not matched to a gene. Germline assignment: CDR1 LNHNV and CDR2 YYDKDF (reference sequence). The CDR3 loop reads CATSREAGGNYGYTF. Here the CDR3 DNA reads TGTGCCACCAGCAGAGAGGCAGGGGGTAACTATGGCTACACCTTC.

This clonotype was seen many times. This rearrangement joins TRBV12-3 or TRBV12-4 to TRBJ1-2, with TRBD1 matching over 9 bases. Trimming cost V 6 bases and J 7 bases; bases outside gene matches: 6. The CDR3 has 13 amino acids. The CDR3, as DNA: TGTGCCAGCAGCGGGACAGGGAGGCTTGGCTACACCTTC. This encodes CASSGTGRLGYTF.

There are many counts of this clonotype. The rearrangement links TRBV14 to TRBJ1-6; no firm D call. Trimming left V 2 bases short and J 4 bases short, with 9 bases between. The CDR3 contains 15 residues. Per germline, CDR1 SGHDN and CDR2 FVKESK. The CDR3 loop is CASSQQTAYNSPLHF. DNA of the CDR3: TGTGCCAGCAGCCAACAAACAGCTTATAATTCACCCCTCCACTTT.

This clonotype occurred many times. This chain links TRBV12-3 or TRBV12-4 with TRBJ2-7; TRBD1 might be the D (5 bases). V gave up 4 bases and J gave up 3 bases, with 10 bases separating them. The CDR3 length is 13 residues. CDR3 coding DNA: TGTGCCAGCAGTTCACCGGACATCTACGAGCAGTACTTC. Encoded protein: CASSSPDIYEQYF.